The source of this T cell receptor (beta chain) is a study of T cells after posttransplantation cyclophosphamide. Whole-study findings and limits: Later blood repertoires were often dominated by clones from the donor CD8+ memory compartment. TRB overlap between skin or GI tissue T cells and blood was limited. After PTCy, TRB diversity resembled that of CNI/methotrexate controls.

Ten or more counts support this clone. Its antigen is unknown. Produced via immunoSEQ multiplex PCR; TCRdb's table is partial and in-frame only. This sample carries tens of thousands of clones, none of them present only once. This related bone marrow graft donor gave peripheral blood on the day of marrow donation. The V and J ends lost 7 bases and 0 bases, in that order; junction bases with no gene match: 5. CDR1 and CDR2 from the germline V gene are SGHRS and YFSETQ. The CDR3 is made up of 15 amino acids. This rearrangement joins TRBV5-1 to TRBJ1-3; 9 nucleotides align to TRBD1. This TCR came from a woman in her 50s in good health and a related stem cell transplant donor. The sequenced material came from PBMCs. Here the CDR3 reads CASGQGMSSGNTIYF. CDR3 DNA: TGCGCCAGCGGACAGGGGATGAGCTCTGGAAACACCATATATTTT.